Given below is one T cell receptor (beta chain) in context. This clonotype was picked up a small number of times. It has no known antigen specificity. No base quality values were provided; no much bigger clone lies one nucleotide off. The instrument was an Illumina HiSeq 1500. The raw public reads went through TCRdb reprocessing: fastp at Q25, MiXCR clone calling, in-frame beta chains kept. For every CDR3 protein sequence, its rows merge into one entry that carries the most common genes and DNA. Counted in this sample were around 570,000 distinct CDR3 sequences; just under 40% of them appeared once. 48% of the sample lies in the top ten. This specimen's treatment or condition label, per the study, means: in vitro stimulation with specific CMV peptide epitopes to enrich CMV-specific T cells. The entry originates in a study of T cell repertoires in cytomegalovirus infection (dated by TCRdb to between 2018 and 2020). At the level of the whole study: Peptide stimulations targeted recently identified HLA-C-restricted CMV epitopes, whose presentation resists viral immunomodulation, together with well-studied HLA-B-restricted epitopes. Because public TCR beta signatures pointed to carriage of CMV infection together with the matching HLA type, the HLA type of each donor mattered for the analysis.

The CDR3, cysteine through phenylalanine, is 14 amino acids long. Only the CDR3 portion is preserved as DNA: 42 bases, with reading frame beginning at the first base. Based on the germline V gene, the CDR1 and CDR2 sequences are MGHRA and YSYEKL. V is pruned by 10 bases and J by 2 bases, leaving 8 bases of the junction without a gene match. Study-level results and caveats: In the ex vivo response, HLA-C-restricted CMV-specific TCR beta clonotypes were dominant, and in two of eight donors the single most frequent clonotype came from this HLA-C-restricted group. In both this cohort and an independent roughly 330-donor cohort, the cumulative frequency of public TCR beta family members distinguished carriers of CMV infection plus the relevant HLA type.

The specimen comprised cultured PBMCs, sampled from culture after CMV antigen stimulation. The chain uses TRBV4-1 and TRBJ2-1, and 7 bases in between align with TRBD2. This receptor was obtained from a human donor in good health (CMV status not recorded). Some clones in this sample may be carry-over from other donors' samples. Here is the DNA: TGCGCCATCACCGCCCGGGAGGCCTACAATGAGCAGTTCTTC. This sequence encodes CAITAREAYNEQFF.